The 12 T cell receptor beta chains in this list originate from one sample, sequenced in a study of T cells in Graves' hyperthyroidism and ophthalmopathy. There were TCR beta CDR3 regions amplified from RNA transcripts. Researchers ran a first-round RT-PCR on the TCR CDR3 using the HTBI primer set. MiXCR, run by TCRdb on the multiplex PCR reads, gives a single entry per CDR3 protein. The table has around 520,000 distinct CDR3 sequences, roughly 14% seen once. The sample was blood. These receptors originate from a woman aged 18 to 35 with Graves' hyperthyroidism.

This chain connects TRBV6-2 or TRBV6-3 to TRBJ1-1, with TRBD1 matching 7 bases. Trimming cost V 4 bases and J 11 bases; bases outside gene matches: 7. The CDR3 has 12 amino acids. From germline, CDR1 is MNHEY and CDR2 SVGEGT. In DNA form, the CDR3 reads TGTGCCAGCAGTTCCGGGACAGCAATTGCTTTCTTT. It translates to CASSSGTAIAFF.

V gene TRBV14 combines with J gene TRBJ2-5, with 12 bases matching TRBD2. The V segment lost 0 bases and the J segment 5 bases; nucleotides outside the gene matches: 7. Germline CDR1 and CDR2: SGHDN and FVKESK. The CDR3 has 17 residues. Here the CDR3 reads CASSQEASGRAWETQYF. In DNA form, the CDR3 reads TGTGCCAGCAGCCAAGAGGCTAGCGGGAGGGCCTGGGAGACCCAGTACTTC.

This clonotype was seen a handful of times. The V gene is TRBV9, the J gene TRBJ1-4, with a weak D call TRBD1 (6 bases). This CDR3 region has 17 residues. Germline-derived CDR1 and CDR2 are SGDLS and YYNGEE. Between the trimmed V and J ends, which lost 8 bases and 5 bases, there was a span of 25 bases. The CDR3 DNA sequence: TGTGCCAGGCATCCAAAGAAGGACAGTCCGGTAAATGAAAAACTGTTTTTT. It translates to CARHPKKDSPVNEKLFF.

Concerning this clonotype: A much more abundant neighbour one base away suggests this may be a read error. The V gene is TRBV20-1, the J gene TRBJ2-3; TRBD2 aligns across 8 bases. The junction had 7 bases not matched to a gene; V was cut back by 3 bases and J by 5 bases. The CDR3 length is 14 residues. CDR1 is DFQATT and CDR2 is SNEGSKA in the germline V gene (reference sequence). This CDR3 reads CSARTGGALDTQYF. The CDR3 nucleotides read TGCAGTGCTAGGACCGGGGGGGCCTTAGATACGCAGTATTTT.

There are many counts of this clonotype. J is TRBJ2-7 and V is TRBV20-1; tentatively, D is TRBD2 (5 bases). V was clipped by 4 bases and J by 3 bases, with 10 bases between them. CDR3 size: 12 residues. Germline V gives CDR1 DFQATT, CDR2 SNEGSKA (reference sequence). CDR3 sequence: CSATGNSYEQYF. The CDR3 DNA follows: TGCAGTGCTACGGGGAATAGCTACGAGCAGTACTTC.

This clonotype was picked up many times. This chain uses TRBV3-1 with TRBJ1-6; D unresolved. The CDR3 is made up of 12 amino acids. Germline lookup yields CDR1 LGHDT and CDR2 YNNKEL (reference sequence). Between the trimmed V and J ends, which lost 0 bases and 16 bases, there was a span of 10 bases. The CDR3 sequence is CASSQERLGLHF. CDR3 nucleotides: TGTGCCAGCAGCCAAGAACGACTAGGACTCCACTTT.

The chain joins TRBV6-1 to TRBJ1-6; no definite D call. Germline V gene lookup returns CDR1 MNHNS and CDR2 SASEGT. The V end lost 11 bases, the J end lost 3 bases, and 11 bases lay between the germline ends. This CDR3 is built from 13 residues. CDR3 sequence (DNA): TGTGCCGGCCGGGTCTTCTATAATTCACCCCTCCACTTT. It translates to CAGRVFYNSPLHF.

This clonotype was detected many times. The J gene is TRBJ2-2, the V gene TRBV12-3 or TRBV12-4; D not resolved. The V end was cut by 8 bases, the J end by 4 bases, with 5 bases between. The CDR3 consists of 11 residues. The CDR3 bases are TGTGCCAGCCTTAGCACCGGGGAGCTGTTTTTT. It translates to CASLSTGELFF.

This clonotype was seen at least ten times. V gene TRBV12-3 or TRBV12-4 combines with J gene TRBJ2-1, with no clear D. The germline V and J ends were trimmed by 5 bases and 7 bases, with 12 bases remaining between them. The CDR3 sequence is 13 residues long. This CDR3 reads CASSPPLSNEQFF. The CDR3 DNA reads TGTGCCAGCAGTCCCCCGCTCTCGAATGAGCAGTTCTTC.

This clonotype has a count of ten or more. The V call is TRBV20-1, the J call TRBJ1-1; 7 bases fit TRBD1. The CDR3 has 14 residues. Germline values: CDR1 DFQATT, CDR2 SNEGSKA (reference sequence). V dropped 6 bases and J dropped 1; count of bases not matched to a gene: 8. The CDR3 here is CSATRGGGNTEAFF. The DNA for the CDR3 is TGCAGTGCCACCAGGGGGGGCGGGAACACTGAAGCTTTCTTT.

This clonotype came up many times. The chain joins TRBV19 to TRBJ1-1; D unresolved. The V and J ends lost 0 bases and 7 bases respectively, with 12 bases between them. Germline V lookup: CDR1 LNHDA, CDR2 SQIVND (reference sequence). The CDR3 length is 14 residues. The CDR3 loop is CASSIDRLPDEAFF. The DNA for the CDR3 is TGTGCCAGTAGTATAGACCGACTCCCTGATGAAGCTTTCTTT. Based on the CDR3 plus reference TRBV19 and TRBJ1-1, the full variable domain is DGGITQSPKYLFRKEGQNVTLSCEQNLNHDAMYWYRQDPGQGLRLIYYSQIVNDFQKGDIAEGYSVSREKKESFPLTVTSAQKNPTAFYLCASSIDRLPDEAFFGQGTRLTVV.

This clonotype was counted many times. The CDR3 spells CASSTYRDGHNEQFF. CDR3 nucleotides: TGTGCCAGCAGTACCTACCGGGACGGCCACAATGAGCAGTTCTTC. This sequence joins TRBV28 and TRBJ2-1; D possibly matches TRBD1 or TRBD2 (5 bases each). V was clipped by 5 bases and J by 5 bases, with 16 bases between them. The length of the CDR3 is 15 residues. Germline V lookup: CDR1 MDHEN, CDR2 SYDVKM. Based on the CDR3 plus reference TRBV28 and TRBJ2-1, the full variable domain is DVKVTQSSRYLVKRTGEKVFLECVQDMDHENMFWYRQDPGLGLRLIYFSYDVKMKEKGDIPEGYSVSREKKERFSLILESASTNQTSMYLCASSTYRDGHNEQFFGPGTRLTVL.